The TCR beta chain described here comes from a study of blood T cell repertoires in COVID-19. Study-level background: T cells, B-cell-depleted T cells, or PBMCs supplied cDNA or gDNA.

Living in under 30 US areas, the participants were between roughly 18 and 90 years of age. Allocation to cohorts depended on clinical history reported by the participants. The method was immunoSEQ multiplex PCR; TCRdb's version includes in-frame clones alone and lacks a portion of them. The sample holds some 200,000 clones; around 82% are singletons and the top ten take 7.4%. Trimming pared 0 bases from V and 3 bases from J, leaving 8 bases between. The germline V gene encodes CDR1 MNHNS and CDR2 SASEGT. The CDR3 totals 14 residues. The material sequenced was PBMCs or T cells enriched from blood (not recorded which). This chain connects TRBV6-1 to TRBJ1-1; no clear D gene. This TCR was sampled from a woman aged 40-49 years with acute COVID-19. DNA of the CDR3: TGTGCCAGCAGTGAAGCGGGCAGCTACACTGAAGCTTTCTTT. Residues: CASSEAGSYTEAFF.